The text below deals with one T cell receptor beta chain. Its binding antigen is unknown. No much larger clonotype is one base removed from it; base qualities were not supplied. The data are from a study of blood T cell repertoires in COVID-19 (dated by TCRdb to 2019 to 2021). About the study as a whole: Collaborator samples came from the United States, Italy and Spain and covered acute and convalescent phases of COVID-19. The prospective study material was composed of cDNA or gDNA derived from T cells, B-cell-depleted T cells, or PBMCs. The dataset comprised deeply sampled blood TCRbeta repertoires from subjects exposed to, actively infected with, or recovered from COVID-19. The repertoires were released in a freely available public database meant as a resource for research on the immune response to SARS-CoV-2. The samples were drawn from the first 160 participants of the ongoing ImmuneRACE study and from 1,254 subjects provided by 6 global collaborators. Sample metadata almost always included a de-identified subject ID, COVID-19 status, age in years and sex. Where HLA class I and class II types were available, the types were taken from metadata supplied by the sample provider, not from assay-based typing. Overall results and qualifications from the work: How much clinical and demographic metadata was included differed by source and by participant, and the metadata was provided uncurated.

The germline V gene (reference sequence) gives CDR1 as LNHDA and CDR2 as SQIVND. From its cysteine to its phenylalanine, the CDR3 spans 19 amino acids. Only the CDR3 part of the read is kept: 57 bases, read in frame from the first base. Trimming takes 3 bases from V and 0 bases from J, and the germline ends sit 22 bases apart. TCRbeta CDR3 regions were amplified from genomic DNA using the immunoSEQ Assay, a bias-controlled multiplex PCR. The original methods were these. The number of nucleated cells in each sample was estimated by amplification of reference gene primers within the assay. To quantify the absolute abundance of each unique TCRbeta CDR3 rearrangement, sequence reads were collapsed and filtered. For each sample, productive Simpson clonality was calculated by taking the square root of Simpson's diversity index across productive rearrangements. In TCRdb, the immuneACCESS table is reduced to in-frame sequences with V and J assigned. These tables do not hold every clone; where another copy was compared, an unresolved V gene accounts for under half, and the others remain unexplained. D and trimming were read from the DNA, whereas the V and J calls and clone size are those reported in that table. The sample records about 93,000 clones, 86% of which are singletons. The ten largest clonotypes hold roughly a sixth of the sample.

The collaborating institutions used their own protocols to collect whole blood in K2EDTA tubes. For TCRbeta analysis, collaborators shipped samples in one of three forms: frozen whole blood, isolated PBMCs, or DNA extracted from either of those sample types. Rearrangement joined TRBV19 to TRBJ2-3; D gene: possibly TRBD2, on 6 matching bases. The sequence was collected from a woman older than 75 with acute or convalescent COVID-19. Source material: peripheral blood. The CDR3 has the sequence CASSIDSGGAPPSTDTQYF. At the DNA level, the sequence is TGTGCCAGTAGTATTGATTCCGGGGGAGCTCCACCTAGCACAGATACGCAGTATTTT.